The text below deals with one TCR beta chain. This entry comes from a study of sequential checkpoint blockade in melanoma. Treatment meaning: randomized to nivolumab then ipilimumab (arm A) or the reverse (arm B). V lost 0 bases, J lost 0 bases, and 12 bases lay in between. CDR3 size: 16 residues. The protocol was immunoSEQ multiplex PCR, while the TCRdb copy is restricted to in-frame clones and leaves out a portion. The sample yields some 40,000 clones, about 30% seen once. This clonotype was sampled from a human donor with melanoma. This chain uses TRBV23-1 with TRBJ2-7; D unclear. TRBV23-1 is an open reading frame, and its role is uncertain. Here the sequenced sample was tumor tissue (inferred from file names), taken from a patient given nivolumab and ipilimumab in sequence. CDR3 nucleotides: TGCGCCAGCAGTCAATCGAAGGGCACTTACTCCTACGAGCAGTACTTC. The encoded protein is CASSQSKGTYSYEQYF.